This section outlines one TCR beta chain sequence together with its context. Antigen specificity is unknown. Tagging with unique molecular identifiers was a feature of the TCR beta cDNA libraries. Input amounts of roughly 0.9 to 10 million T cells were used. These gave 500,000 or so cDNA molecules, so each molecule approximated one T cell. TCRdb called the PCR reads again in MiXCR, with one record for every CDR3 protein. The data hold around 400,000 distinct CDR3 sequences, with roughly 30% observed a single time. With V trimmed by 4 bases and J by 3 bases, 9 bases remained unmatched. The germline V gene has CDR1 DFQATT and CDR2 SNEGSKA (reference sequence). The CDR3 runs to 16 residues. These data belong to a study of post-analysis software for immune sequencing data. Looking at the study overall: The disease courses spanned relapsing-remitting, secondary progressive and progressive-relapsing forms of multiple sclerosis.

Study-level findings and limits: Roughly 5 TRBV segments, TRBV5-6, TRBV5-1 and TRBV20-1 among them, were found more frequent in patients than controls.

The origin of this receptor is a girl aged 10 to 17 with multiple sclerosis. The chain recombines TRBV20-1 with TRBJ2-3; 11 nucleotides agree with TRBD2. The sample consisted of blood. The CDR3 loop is CSAKLAGVPTTDTQYF. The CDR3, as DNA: TGCAGTGCTAAACTAGCGGGGGTCCCCACTACAGATACGCAGTATTTT.